The clone carrying this TCR beta chain was observed once. The antigen remains undetermined. The study ran its PCR with 60 Vbeta and 13 Jbeta primers. Measured with immunoSEQ multiplex PCR; TCRdb has only the in-frame clones, and not every one. The data show fewer than 110,000 clones, 74% seen once. The entry originates in a study of cytomegalovirus exposure and HLA in healthy donors. The study's findings and limits: A few chains tied to CMV proved CMV antigen-specific in vitro. At a 0.05 false discovery rate, a later analysis found 18,000 or so TCR beta sequences to be associated with HLA alleles. The majority of CMV-associated TCR beta chains were reported as apparently HLA-restricted in a later analysis.

Germline CDR1 GTSNPN, CDR2 SVGIG (reference sequence). With 0 bases removed from V and 7 bases from J, the gap between germline ends came to 12 bases. CDR3 length equals 13 residues. What was sequenced was PBMCs. This clonotype was sampled from a woman in her thirties or forties in good health and CMV-seropositive. J is TRBJ2-5 and V is TRBV30; TRBD1 is a possible D gene (6 bases). CDR3 region: CAWSVQGAGTQYF. In nucleotides, the CDR3 is TGTGCCTGGAGTGTACAGGGCGCGGGGACCCAGTACTTC. The variable domain in full, with the rest retrieved from reference TRBV30 and TRBJ2-5, is SQTIHQWPATLVQPVGSPLSLECTVEGTSNPNLYWYRQAAGRGLQLLFYSVGIGQISSEVPQNLSASRPQDRQFILSSKKLLLSDSGFYLCAWSVQGAGTQYFGPGTRLLVL.